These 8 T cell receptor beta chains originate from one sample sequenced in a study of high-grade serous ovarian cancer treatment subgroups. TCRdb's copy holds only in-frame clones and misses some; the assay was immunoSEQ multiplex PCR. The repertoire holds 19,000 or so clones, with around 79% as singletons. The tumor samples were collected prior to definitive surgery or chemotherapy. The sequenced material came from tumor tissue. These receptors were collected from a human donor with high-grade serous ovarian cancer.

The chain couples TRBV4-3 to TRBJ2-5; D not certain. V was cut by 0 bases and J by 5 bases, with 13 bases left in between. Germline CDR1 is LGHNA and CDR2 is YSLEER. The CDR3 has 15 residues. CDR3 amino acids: CASSQDRSGWETQYF. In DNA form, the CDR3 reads TGCGCCAGCAGCCAAGACCGGTCAGGATGGGAGACCCAGTACTTC.

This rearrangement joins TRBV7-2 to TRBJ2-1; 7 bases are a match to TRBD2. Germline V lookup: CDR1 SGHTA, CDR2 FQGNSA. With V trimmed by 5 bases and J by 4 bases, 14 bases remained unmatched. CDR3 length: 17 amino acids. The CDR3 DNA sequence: TGTGCCAGCAGCCCCTGGGAGTTTGGGGGGGTATACAATGAGCAGTTCTTC. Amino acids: CASSPWEFGGVYNEQFF.

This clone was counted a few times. CDR3 amino acids: CAVRGSGYGYTF. As DNA, the CDR3 is TGTGCCGTACGGGGATCCGGCTATGGCTACACCTTC. The chain uses TRBV30 and TRBJ1-2; D unresolved. V lost 8 bases to trimming and J lost 4 bases, with 14 bases between them. CDR1 GTSNPN and CDR2 SVGIG come from the germline V gene (reference sequence). The CDR3 consists of 12 residues.

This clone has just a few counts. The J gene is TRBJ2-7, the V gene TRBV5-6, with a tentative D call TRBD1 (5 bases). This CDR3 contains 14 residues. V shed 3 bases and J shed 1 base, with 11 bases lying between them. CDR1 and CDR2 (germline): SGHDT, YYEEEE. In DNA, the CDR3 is TGTGCCAGCAGCTCTCCGACAGTTTCCTACGAGCAGTACTTC. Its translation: CASSSPTVSYEQYF.

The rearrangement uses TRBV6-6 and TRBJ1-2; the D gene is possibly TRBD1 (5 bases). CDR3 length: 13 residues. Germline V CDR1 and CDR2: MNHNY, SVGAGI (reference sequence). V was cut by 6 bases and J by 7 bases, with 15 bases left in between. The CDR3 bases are TGTGCCAGCAGCCCATCTGGGACGGGTGGCTACACCTTC. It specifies CASSPSGTGGYTF.

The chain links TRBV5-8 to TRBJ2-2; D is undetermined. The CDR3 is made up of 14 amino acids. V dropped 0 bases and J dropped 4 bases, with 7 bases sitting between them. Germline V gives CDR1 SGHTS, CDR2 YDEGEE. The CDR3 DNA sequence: TGTGCCAGCAGCTTGGACTTTCCCACCGGGGAGCTGTTTTTT. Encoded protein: CASSLDFPTGELFF.

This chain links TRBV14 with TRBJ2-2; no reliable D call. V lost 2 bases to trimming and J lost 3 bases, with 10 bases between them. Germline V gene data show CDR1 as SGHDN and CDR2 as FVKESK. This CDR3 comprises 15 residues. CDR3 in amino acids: CASSQPRAHTGELFF. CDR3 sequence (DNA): TGTGCCAGCAGCCAACCCCGGGCCCACACCGGGGAGCTGTTTTTT. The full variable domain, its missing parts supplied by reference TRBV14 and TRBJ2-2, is EAGVTQFPSHSVIEKGQTVTLRCDPISGHDNLYWYRRVMGKEIKFLLHFVKESKQDESGMPNNRFLAERTGGTYSTLKVQPAELEDSGVYFCASSQPRAHTGELFFGEGSRLTVL.

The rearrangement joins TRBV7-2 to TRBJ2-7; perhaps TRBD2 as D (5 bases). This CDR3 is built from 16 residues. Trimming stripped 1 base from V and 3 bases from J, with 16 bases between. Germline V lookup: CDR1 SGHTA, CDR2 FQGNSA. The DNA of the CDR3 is TGTGCCAGCAGCTTAGGATCCAGAGCGGCAGGCTACGAGCAGTACTTC. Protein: CASSLGSRAAGYEQYF.